This T cell receptor beta chain was recorded in a study of control samples from healthy donors and cancer patients. Produced via immunoSEQ multiplex PCR; TCRdb's table is partial and in-frame only. The sample shows 65,000 to 70,000 clones, 84% of them seen only once. CDR3 length equals 14 residues. The junction had 6 bases not matched to a gene; V was cut back by 6 bases and J by 3 bases. Germline V gene lookup returns CDR1 MNHEY and CDR2 SMNVEV (reference sequence). This rearrangement joins TRBV27 to TRBJ2-7; 9 bases fit TRBD1. Input material: PBMCs. The TCR comes from a woman in her forties or fifties with lung cancer. CDR3 protein: CASRKTGGYYEQYF. As DNA, the CDR3 is TGTGCCAGCAGAAAGACAGGGGGATACTACGAGCAGTACTTC.